The 32 T cell receptor beta chains presented below share a single source sample, sequenced in a study of T-cell memory formation after mild COVID-19. TCRdb redid the calling of the 5' RACE reads with MiXCR, one entry per CDR3 protein. The sample lists 150,000 or so distinct CDR3 sequences; about 9.9% were seen once. The sample comprised PBMCs or a T cell subset sorted from them (not recorded which). The receptors originated from a man aged 18-30 years who had mild COVID-19 (a few samples of this study predate the infection). Cell type and time point are not known.

This clonotype came up a few times. The V call is TRBV18, the J call TRBJ1-3; D ambiguous. CDR3 size: 14 residues. V was cut by 0 bases and J by 9 bases, with 12 bases left in between. Germline V gives CDR1 KGHSH, CDR2 LQKENI. The CDR3 DNA is TGTGCCAGCTCACCACCCCTCCGGGATGGCACCATATATTTT. Translating it yields CASSPPLRDGTIYF.

In this sample, this clonotype turned up a few times. The V call is TRBV4-1, the J call TRBJ2-2, with D possibly TRBD1 on 6 matching bases. Trimming cost V 5 bases and J 4 bases, with 14 bases left between them. Germline V gene sequence: CDR1 MGHRA, CDR2 YSYEKL. The CDR3 has 15 amino acids. Here the CDR3 reads CASSLQGWGTGELFF. CDR3 nucleotides: TGCGCCAGCAGCTTACAGGGTTGGGGCACCGGGGAGCTGTTTTTT.

The rearrangement links TRBV7-3 to TRBJ1-1; tentative D call: TRBD1 (5 bases). The CDR3 loop spans 13 amino acids. V gave up 6 bases and J gave up 1 base, with 9 bases separating them. Germline-derived CDR1 and CDR2 are SGHTA and FQGTGA. The chain's CDR3 is CASRYDRNTEAFF. The CDR3, as DNA: TGTGCCAGCAGGTACGACAGGAACACTGAAGCTTTCTTT.

The rearrangement uses TRBV6-1 and TRBJ2-7; 9 bases line up with TRBD1. Per germline, CDR1 MNHNS and CDR2 SASEGT. Unmatched junction bases numbered 4, after V lost 1 base and J lost 3 bases. CDR3 size: 15 residues. CDR3: CASSEGQGGFYEQYF. The CDR3 DNA reads TGTGCCAGCAGTGAAGGACAGGGGGGATTCTACGAGCAGTACTTC.

In its sample, this clonotype was seen a few times. V gene TRBV18 combines with J gene TRBJ2-7, with TRBD1 matching 7 bases. The CDR3 length is 13 residues. From germline, CDR1 is KGHSH and CDR2 LQKENI. J was trimmed by 5 bases and V by 5 bases; bases with no gene match: 6. The DNA of the CDR3 is TGTGCCAGCTCATCAGGGGGTGGGAACGAGCAGTACTTC. This translates into CASSSGGGNEQYF.

The V gene is TRBV4-2, the J gene TRBJ1-3, with D uncertain. V was pared by 6 bases and J by 9 bases, with 15 bases between. Germline CDR1 LGHNA, CDR2 YNFKEQ. The CDR3 spans 13 residues. CDR3 DNA sequence: TGTGCCAGCAGTGAACCCTCCGGAGGCACCATATATTTT. Protein sequence: CASSEPSGGTIYF.

This clonotype has more than one count but fewer than ten. The chain is built from TRBV29-1 and TRBJ1-2; D is perhaps TRBD1 (6 bases). Germline values: CDR1 SQVTM, CDR2 ANQGSEA. The CDR3 length is 12 residues. The V and J ends lost 6 bases and 4 bases respectively, with 12 bases between them. CDR3 DNA sequence: TGCAGCGTAGTCAGGGGAGGCTATGGCTACACCTTC. This codes for CSVVRGGYGYTF.

This clonotype was recorded once. The chain is built from TRBV2 and TRBJ1-2; D not certain. V was cut by 8 bases and J by 7 bases, with 17 bases left in between. This CDR3 region has 13 residues. The germline V gene has CDR1 SNHLY and CDR2 FYNNEI. The CDR3 protein is CASGERPVGGYTF. The CDR3 nucleotides are TGTGCCAGCGGCGAACGGCCGGTTGGTGGCTACACCTTC.

The sample holds a few counts of this clonotype. This rearrangement joins TRBV7-2 to TRBJ1-4, with 10 nucleotides matching TRBD1. The V gene's germline CDR1 is SGHTA and CDR2 FQGNSA. The CDR3 consists of 15 residues. With 3 bases clipped from V and 10 bases from J, the junction kept 8 bases outside the gene matches. The CDR3 spells CASSFLGTGERKLFF. The DNA of the CDR3 is TGTGCCAGCAGCTTTTTAGGGACAGGGGAGAGAAAACTGTTTTTT.

The rearrangement joins TRBV7-9 to TRBJ1-4; TRBD1 is a possible D gene (6 bases). The CDR3 is 15 amino acids. Deletions cut 5 bases from V and 4 bases from J, with 14 bases between. CDR1 is SEHNR and CDR2 is FQNEAQ in the germline V gene (reference sequence). The CDR3: CASSPRGLLNEKLFF. CDR3 in DNA: TGTGCCAGCAGCCCCCGGGGGCTTCTTAATGAAAAACTGTTTTTT.

The chain's CDR3 is CASSLGQGPTGELFF. CDR3 DNA: TGTGCCAGCAGTTTAGGACAGGGACCCACCGGGGAGCTGTTTTTT. This chain connects TRBV2 to TRBJ2-2, with 8 bases aligning to TRBD1. The CDR3 length is 15 residues. Germline CDR1 SNHLY, CDR2 FYNNEI. The trim removed 5 bases at V and 4 bases at J, leaving 6 bases unmatched.

The chain carries TRBV7-9 and TRBJ1-2; D possibly corresponds to TRBD1 (6 bases). This CDR3 contains 14 residues. Germline V gene data show CDR1 as SEHNR and CDR2 as FQNEAQ (reference sequence). V dropped 3 bases and J dropped 8 bases, with 16 bases sitting between them. The DNA of the CDR3 is TGTGCCAGCAGCTTGAGCACCGGGACATACGGCTACACCTTC. Translation: CASSLSTGTYGYTF.

This clonotype was seen a handful of times. The J gene is TRBJ1-1, the V gene TRBV5-5; a possible D gene is TRBD1 (5 bases). V was cut by 1 base and J by 1 base, with 14 bases left in between. This CDR3 is 16 amino acids long. CDR1 is SGHKS, CDR2 YYEKEE, per germline (reference sequence). CDR3 sequence (DNA): TGTGCCAGCAGCTTGTCTCTTTTCGACAGGAACACTGAAGCTTTCTTT. Translation: CASSLSLFDRNTEAFF.

A few counts support this clonotype. The chain has TRBV7-9 and TRBJ2-5; TRBD1 might be the D (6 bases). Germline V CDR1 and CDR2: SEHNR, FQNEAQ (reference sequence). V lost 5 bases and J 5 bases, leaving 15 bases between the germline ends. The CDR3 is 14 amino acids. CDR3 coding DNA: TGTGCCAGCAGCCCTGGAGCAGGGGTGGAGACCCAGTACTTC. Translation gives CASSPGAGVETQYF. Complete variable domain (other parts from reference TRBV7-9 and TRBJ2-5): DTGVSQNPRHKITKRGQNVTFRCDPISEHNRLYWYRQTLGQGPEFLTYFQNEAQLEKSRLLSDRFSAERPKGSFSTLEIQRTEQGDSAMYLCASSPGAGVETQYFGPGTRLLVL.

This clonotype appeared a few times. V gene TRBV2 combines with J gene TRBJ2-1; 7 bases are a match to TRBD1. This CDR3 contains 14 residues. Trimming removed 3 bases from V and 9 bases from J; junction bases left unmatched: 8. Germline loops: CDR1 SNHLY, CDR2 FYNNEI. Here the CDR3 DNA reads TGTGCCAGCAGTGAGGGACAGTACTTAGGTGAGCAGTTCTTC. Translated: CASSEGQYLGEQFF.

This chain connects TRBV5-1 to TRBJ1-4; 10 positions agree with TRBD1. V lost 4 bases and J lost 8; bases outside the gene matches: 5. Germline CDR1 reads SGHRS; CDR2 reads YFSETQ. The CDR3 has 14 amino acids. CDR3 in DNA: TGCGCCAGCAGCCAGCTGACAGGGGGCGAAAAACTGTTTTTT. Protein: CASSQLTGGEKLFF.

This chain links TRBV3-1 with TRBJ2-1; 9 nucleotides line up with TRBD1. V lost 3 bases and J lost 7; bases outside the gene matches: 10. This CDR3 has 16 amino acids. Germline V lookup: CDR1 LGHDT, CDR2 YNNKEL (reference sequence). The CDR3 DNA follows: TGTGCCAGCAGCCACCCAAGGACAGGGGATCAGAATGAGCAGTTCTTC. Translating gives CASSHPRTGDQNEQFF.

A few counts support this clonotype. This rearrangement joins TRBV7-3 to TRBJ1-6, with D unresolved. CDR3 length: 12 amino acids. Deletions cut 5 bases from V and 3 bases from J, with 2 bases between. Germline lookup yields CDR1 SGHTA and CDR2 FQGTGA. The CDR3 sequence: CASSHYNSPLHF. In DNA, the CDR3 is TGTGCCAGCAGCCACTATAATTCACCCCTCCACTTT.

The V and J genes are TRBV5-1 and TRBJ1-2, with D hard to call. CDR1 is SGHRS, CDR2 YFSETQ, per germline. Trimming shortened V by 2 bases and J by 8 bases, and 10 bases separated the two germline ends. This CDR3 contains 12 residues. The CDR3 DNA follows: TGCGCCAGCAGCTTCGACGCGAAGGGCTACACCTTC. Encoded protein: CASSFDAKGYTF.

The sample holds a few counts of this clonotype. The rearrangement links TRBV12-3 or TRBV12-4 to TRBJ2-5, with D maybe TRBD1 (5 bases). V shed 5 bases and J shed 5 bases, with 12 bases lying between them. The CDR3 extends over 13 amino acids. The CDR3 DNA reads as TGTGCCAGCAGTCCAGGGTCTGGTGAGACCCAGTACTTC. It translates to CASSPGSGETQYF.

This clonotype was observed a few times. The chain employs TRBV6-4 and TRBJ2-3; D possibly uses TRBD1 or TRBD2 (5 bases each). There are 14 residues in the CDR3. Germline values: CDR1 MRHNA, CDR2 SNTAGT. V was trimmed by 5 bases and J by 1 base, leaving 10 bases between them. Here the CDR3 DNA reads TGTGCCAGCAGTCCGATGGGGGGCACAGATACGCAGTATTTT. The encoded protein is CASSPMGGTDTQYF.

The chain joins TRBV5-1 to TRBJ1-6; D gene ambiguous. The CDR3 sequence is 12 residues long. V shed 7 bases and J shed 8 bases, with 10 bases lying between them. The germline V gene encodes CDR1 SGHRS and CDR2 YFSETQ. CDR3 in DNA: TGCGCCAGCCGAAGCGGGGATTCACCCCTCCACTTT. It translates to CASRSGDSPLHF. The variable domain in full, completed from reference TRBV5-1 and TRBJ1-6, reads KAGVTQTPRYLIKTRGQQVTLSCSPISGHRSVSWYQQTPGQGLQFLFEYFSETQRNKGNFPGRFSGRQFSNSRSEMNVSTLELGDSALYLCASRSGDSPLHFGNGTRLTVT.

This clonotype has just a few counts. The V call is TRBV12-3 or TRBV12-4, the J call TRBJ2-7, with D perhaps matching TRBD1 (6 bases). The CDR3 has 13 residues. Trimming shortened V by 3 bases and J by 7 bases, and 13 bases separated the two germline ends. The DNA for the CDR3 is TGTGCCAGCAGTTTCGGACAGCTTCGGGAGCAGTACGTC. Protein: CASSFGQLREQYV.

The table lists this clonotype with a few counts. This chain links TRBV3-1 with TRBJ2-5; D is perhaps TRBD1 (6 bases). In germline, CDR1 is LGHDT, CDR2 YNNKEL (reference sequence). This CDR3 has 14 residues. The V end lost 5 bases, the J end lost 0 bases, and 10 bases lay between the germline ends. The CDR3 DNA reads TGTGCCAGCAGCTTCCACAGGGACCAAGAGACCCAGTACTTC. This encodes CASSFHRDQETQYF.

CDR3 sequence (DNA): TGTGCCAGCAGCGAGACAGGGAGGAATCAGCCCCAGCATTTT. Translation gives CASSETGRNQPQHF. The chain joins TRBV3-1 to TRBJ1-5, with TRBD1 matching 7 bases. The CDR3 has 14 amino acids. V trimming: 5 bases; J trimming: 4 bases; junction bases outside the gene matches: 5. Germline loops: CDR1 LGHDT, CDR2 YNNKEL (reference sequence).

The chain combines TRBV4-1 with TRBJ2-1, with 9 bases aligning to TRBD2. This CDR3 is built from 18 residues. CDR1 is MGHRA, CDR2 YSYEKL, per germline. V shed 3 bases, J shed 5 bases, and the junction held 14 bases outside the gene matches. The CDR3 DNA is TGCGCCAGCAGCCACCTCCTCCCGCGGGGGGGAGGGAACAATGAGCAGTTCTTC. It is translated as CASSHLLPRGGGNNEQFF.

This clonotype was recorded a few times. V and J are TRBV7-9 and TRBJ2-5, with D uncertain. From germline, CDR1 is SEHNR and CDR2 FQNEAQ (reference sequence). The V end was cut by 7 bases, the J end by 5 bases, with 8 bases between. CDR3 length: 11 residues. The CDR3 spells CASTRVETQYF. In nucleotides, the CDR3 is TGTGCCAGCACTCGGGTCGAGACCCAGTACTTC.

This clonotype has only a few counts. The gene calls are TRBV7-2 and TRBJ1-1; 9 bases are a match to TRBD1. V was clipped by 5 bases and J by 14 bases; unmatched bases: 12. Germline assignment: CDR1 SGHTA and CDR2 FQGNSA. The CDR3 is made up of 13 amino acids. Written as DNA, the CDR3 is TGTGCCAGCAGCCCGGGACAGGGATTGAACTCCTTCTTT. Protein sequence: CASSPGQGLNSFF.

This chain links TRBV20-1 with TRBJ1-1, with 9 bases lining up with TRBD1. This CDR3 has 18 amino acids. CDR1 is DFQATT, CDR2 SNEGSKA, per germline (reference sequence). V lost 5 bases to trimming and J lost 4 bases; unmatched junction nucleotides: 20. In nucleotides, the CDR3 is TGCAGTGCTGCCCAACTCCGGGACAGGGCGGGTTCGGGCACTGAAGCTTTCTTT. This translates into CSAAQLRDRAGSGTEAFF.

This rearrangement joins TRBV6-5 to TRBJ2-7; D is unresolved. The length of the CDR3 is 13 residues. In germline, CDR1 is MNHEY, CDR2 SVGAGI. Trimming took off 2 bases at V and 3 bases at J, with 8 bases between the two ends. CDR3 amino acids: CASSYAGLYEQYF. DNA for the CDR3: TGTGCCAGCAGTTACGCAGGTCTCTACGAGCAGTACTTC.

Ten or more counts support this clonotype. CDR3 nucleotides: TGCGCCAGCAGTGAGTTTGTGGGGGGCCAAGAGACCCAGTACTTC. As protein: CASSEFVGGQETQYF. This chain uses TRBV10-2 with TRBJ2-5, with a weak D call TRBD2 (6 bases). The V and J ends lost 1 base and 1 base respectively, with 10 bases between them. This CDR3 has 15 residues. In germline, CDR1 is WSHSY, CDR2 SAAADI.

This clonotype turned up a few times. This rearrangement joins TRBV9 to TRBJ2-1, with D perhaps TRBD1 (6 bases). CDR1 and CDR2 (germline): SGDLS, YYNGEE. There are 16 residues in the CDR3. The V end was cut by 0 bases, the J end by 2 bases, with 12 bases between. CDR3 nucleotides: TGTGCCAGCAGCGTAGTTACAGGGTCGACCTACAATGAGCAGTTCTTC. Its protein product is CASSVVTGSTYNEQFF. Full variable domain (remainder filled in from reference TRBV9 and TRBJ2-1): DSGVTQTPKHLITATGQRVTLRCSPRSGDLSVYWYQQSLDQGLQFLIQYYNGEERAKGNILERFSAQQFPDLHSELNLSSLELGDSALYFCASSVVTGSTYNEQFFGPGTRLTVL.